This TCR beta chain was sequenced during a study of tumor-infiltrating lymphocytes in primary liver carcinoma (dated by TCRdb to the late 2010s). The study in broad terms: Surgical resection was performed in China between 2015 and 2016 on roughly 5 patients with histopathologically diagnosed primary liver carcinoma. A total of 35 or so specimens from 5 patients went through TCRbeta repertoire sequencing, namely 25 tumor regions, 5 adjacent noncancerous liver tissues and 5 peripheral blood samples. The study combined TCRbeta repertoire sequencing, expression microarrays and whole-exome sequencing across five regions of each liver tumor, with adjacent normal tissue and blood. Each sample produced about 3.65 to 7.13 million productive TCRbeta reads, and read depth showed no significant difference between tissue types. Tumors of the five patients were stage T1-T3 N0M0 with maximum diameters of roughly 4.2 to 10 cm. The five patients, three men and two women aged 30 to 69 years, had hepatocellular carcinoma (four) or combined HCC and intrahepatic cholangiocarcinoma (one). Repertoires from technical replicates were highly reproducible, with mean shared-clone rates approximately 0.92 and correlation coefficients above 0.95.

The CDR3 spans 14 residues, from the cysteine through the phenylalanine. Only the CDR3 DNA is retained, 42 bases long and in frame from the first base. V and J lose 4 bases and 4 bases, and a span of 11 bases separates them. For CDR1 and CDR2, the germline V gene lists MNHEY and SVGAGI. Blood RNA was extracted from unsorted whole blood using TRIzol reagent, and germline DNA was obtained with the DNeasy Blood & Tissue kit. At the time of sampling, the patients had chronic HBV infection and had not received any treatment. Before surgery, 4 to 5 milliliters of peripheral blood were collected into K2EDTA tubes. Using a constant-region primer and ProtoScript II reverse transcriptase, TCRbeta-specific cDNA was reverse-transcribed from roughly 500 ng total RNA. The TCRbeta libraries were prepared through three rounds of nested multiplex PCR following a slightly modified ARM-PCR procedure. The first two PCR rounds used multiplex TRBV1-TRBV30 forward primers with a Cbeta reverse primer, each for 10 to 11 cycles. Sample barcodes and Illumina adapters were added in a final 25-cycle PCR with Deep VentR polymerase. Before sequencing, amplicons between 200 and 500 bp were purified from gel using a QIAquick gel extraction kit. An Illumina HiSeq 2500 was used to sequence the TCRbeta amplicons, generating 250-bp paired-end reads. From the authors' description of their analysis: Quality trimming of reads was performed with Trimmomatic v0.33, and paired reads were merged with FLASH v1.2.11 so that full CDR3 sequences could be recovered. V, D and J germline segments were assigned to the rearranged TCRbeta sequences by MiGEC v1.2.1b. Clonotype statistics and Shannon-Wiener diversity indices were computed with VDJtools v1.0.0. To cut down on sampling bias, every analysis after diversity analysis relied on just the 250 most abundant clonotypes from each sample. TCRdb reworked the public reads: Q25 trimming with fastp, MiXCR clone assembly, productive beta chains retained. Duplicate CDR3 protein sequences are folded into a single record with the most common DNA and genes. The V and J calls shown here were made by TCRdb, not taken from the authors' results. This sample holds 250,000 to 350,000 distinct CDR3 sequences; approximately 58% were observed only once. The ten biggest clones cover about 18% of the sample.

What the study reported, not specific to this receptor: Only a few patients were included in the study, and the authors note that the findings should be validated in a larger study. Only the TCR beta chain was sequenced, so true repertoire diversity is likely underestimated because unpaired alpha chains were not captured. The top 250 clones made up a significantly larger repertoire fraction in tumors than in blood (p = 0.039). Repertoire overlap was higher between tumor regions (mean approximately 36%) than tumor-adjacent (approximately 17%) or tumor-blood (roughly 14%) pairs, consistent with antigen-driven expansion. Because the samples were bulk and unsorted, CD4+ and CD8+ T cell repertoires could not be compared.

Notes on this clonotype: Its antigen remains undetermined. Nothing much larger sits one base from this clone, and base qualities are not available.

The source is a woman aged 25-40 years with primary liver carcinoma and hepatitis B virus infection. The chain employs TRBV6-5 and TRBJ2-1; the D gene assignment is ambiguous. The sample consisted of peripheral blood. The CDR3 here reads CASSSTDQYNEQFF. The nucleotide sequence is TGTGCCAGCAGTTCCACTGACCAGTACAATGAGCAGTTCTTC.